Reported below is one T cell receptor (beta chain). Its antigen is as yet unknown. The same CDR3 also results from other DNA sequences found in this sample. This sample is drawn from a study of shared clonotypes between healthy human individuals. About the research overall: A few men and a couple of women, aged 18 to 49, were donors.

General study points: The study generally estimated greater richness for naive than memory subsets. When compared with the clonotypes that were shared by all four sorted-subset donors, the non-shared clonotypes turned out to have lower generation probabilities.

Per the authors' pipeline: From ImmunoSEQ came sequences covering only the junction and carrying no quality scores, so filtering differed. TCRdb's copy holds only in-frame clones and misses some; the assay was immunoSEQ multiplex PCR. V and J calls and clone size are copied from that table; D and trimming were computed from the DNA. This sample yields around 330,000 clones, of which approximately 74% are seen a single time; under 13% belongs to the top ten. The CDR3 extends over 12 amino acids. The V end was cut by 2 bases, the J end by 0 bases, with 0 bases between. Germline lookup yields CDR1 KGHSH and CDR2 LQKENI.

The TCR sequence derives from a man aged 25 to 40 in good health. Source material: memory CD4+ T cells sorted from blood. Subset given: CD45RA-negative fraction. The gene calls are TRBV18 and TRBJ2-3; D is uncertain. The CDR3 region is CASSPSTDTQYF. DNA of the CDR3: TGTGCCAGCTCACCAAGCACAGATACGCAGTATTTT.